This entry describes one T cell receptor beta chain. This record belongs to a study of blood T cell repertoires in COVID-19. Germline V gene sequence: CDR1 SGHAT, CDR2 FQNNGV. The CDR3 totals 16 residues. J gave up 3 bases and V 1 base, and 4 bases lay outside the gene matches. Per the study methods: Researchers report that nucleated cell counts were estimated from reference gene primer amplification. Sequenced by immunoSEQ multiplex PCR; TCRdb stores in-frame clones only, minus some. V and J calls and clone size come straight from that table; D and trimming were deduced from the DNA. This table has 100,000 to 150,000 clones, approximately 83% appearing once.

The sequenced sample consisted of peripheral blood. The chain links TRBV11-2 to TRBJ1-5; 9 nucleotides agree with TRBD1. The sequence derives from a man in his forties or fifties with active or convalescent COVID-19. CDR3 nucleotide sequence: TGTGCCAGCAGCTTAGGGGGACAGGGATACAATCAGCCCCAGCATTTT. It specifies CASSLGGQGYNQPQHF.